The sample holds many counts of the clone carrying this T cell receptor (beta chain). Its antigen is currently unknown. The sample originates from a study of molecular identifiers for immune sequencing clone quantification. Study-wide findings and caveats: Spiked-in Jurkat TCR RNA corresponding to one cell was reported as detectable against 970,000 or so naive cells.

TCRdb recomputed calls from the PCR reads with MiXCR, one row per CDR3 protein. The sample yields 70,000 to 90,000 distinct CDR3 sequences, under 25% seen once. CDR3 length equals 14 residues. The V end lost 7 bases, the J end lost 0 bases, and 14 bases lay between the germline ends. Germline V gives CDR1 SQVTM, CDR2 ANQGSEA. The sequencing sample was made of naive CD8+ T cells from blood, with Jurkat cell RNA spiked in. Sample subset: FACS-sorted CD8+CD4-CCR7+CD45RA+ naive T cells. This TCR came from a human donor in good health. Some libraries in this study had Jurkat cell RNA spiked in. The rearrangement joins TRBV29-1 to TRBJ2-3; D is uncertain. The CDR3 here is CSATSDASTDTQYF. In DNA, the CDR3 is TGCAGCGCCACCTCAGACGCTAGCACAGATACGCAGTATTTT.